A single sample is the source of the 5 T cell receptor beta chains below, sequenced in a study of identical twins. MiXCR was run by TCRdb on the 5' RACE reads, yielding one entry per CDR3 protein. Of 140,000 to 150,000 distinct CDR3 sequences in the sample, roughly 3.5% were seen once. Sequencing was done on a sample of memory T cells sorted from blood. The origin of the receptors is a man aged 18 to 29 in good health.

This clonotype was seen many times. This chain joins TRBV20-1 and TRBJ2-5; TRBD1 matches at 8 bases. Trimming took 3 bases from V and 4 from J; bases not matched to a gene: 19. CDR1 is DFQATT, CDR2 SNEGSKA, per germline (reference sequence). This CDR3 contains 18 residues. Here the CDR3 DNA reads TGCAGTGCTAGTGCCGGCGGGCTCCCGGACAGGGCGGTAGAGACCCAGTACTTC. Amino acid sequence: CSASAGGLPDRAVETQYF.

This clonotype was seen ten or more times. This chain joins TRBV12-3 or TRBV12-4 and TRBJ1-1, with D perhaps TRBD1 (6 bases). The CDR3 length is 15 residues. The germline V and J ends were trimmed by 3 bases and 3 bases, with 14 bases remaining between them. CDR3 amino acids: CASSFGQGRDTEAFF. The DNA of the CDR3 is TGTGCCAGCAGTTTTGGGCAGGGGAGGGACACTGAAGCTTTCTTT.

This clonotype has ten or more counts. This chain connects TRBV6-2 or TRBV6-3 to TRBJ2-7, with D maybe TRBD2 (6 bases). Trimming left V 0 bases short and J 7 bases short, with 22 bases between. Germline loops: CDR1 MNHEY, CDR2 SVGEGT. The CDR3 runs to 17 residues. CDR3 amino acids: CASSYSTVFRGYAEQYF. The CDR3 nucleotides read TGTGCCAGCAGTTACTCGACAGTATTCCGGGGGTACGCGGAGCAGTACTTC.

This clonotype was observed at least ten times. The chain recombines TRBV24-1 with TRBJ1-5; no reliable D call. Trimming left V 6 bases short and J 2 bases short, with 4 bases between. The CDR3 spans 12 residues. CDR1 is KGHDR and CDR2 is SFDVKD in the germline V gene. The CDR3 nucleotides read TGTGCCACCAGTAAGGGCAATCAGCCCCAGCATTTT. It specifies CATSKGNQPQHF.

This clonotype was counted ten times or more. The V gene is TRBV20-1, the J gene TRBJ2-1, with D uncertain. This CDR3 is built from 11 residues. Trimming took 6 bases from V and 3 from J, leaving 6 bases between them. Germline V gene sequence: CDR1 DFQATT, CDR2 SNEGSKA (reference sequence). The CDR3 nucleotides are TGCAGTGCCAACGACTACAATGAGCAGTTCTTC. Translation gives CSANDYNEQFF.